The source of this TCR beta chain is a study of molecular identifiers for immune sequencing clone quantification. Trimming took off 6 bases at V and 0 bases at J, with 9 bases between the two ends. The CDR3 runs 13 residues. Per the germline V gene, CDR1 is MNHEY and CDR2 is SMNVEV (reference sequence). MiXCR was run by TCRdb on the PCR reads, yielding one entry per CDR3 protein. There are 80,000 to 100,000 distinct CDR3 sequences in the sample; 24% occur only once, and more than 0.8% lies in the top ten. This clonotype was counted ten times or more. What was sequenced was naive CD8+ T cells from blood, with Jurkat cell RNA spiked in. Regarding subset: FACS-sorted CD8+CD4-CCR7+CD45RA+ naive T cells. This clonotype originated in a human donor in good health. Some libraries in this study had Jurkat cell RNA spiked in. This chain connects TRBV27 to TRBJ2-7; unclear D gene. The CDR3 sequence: CASRGLSSYEQYF. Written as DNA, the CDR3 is TGTGCCAGCAGGGGCCTGAGCTCCTACGAGCAGTACTTC.